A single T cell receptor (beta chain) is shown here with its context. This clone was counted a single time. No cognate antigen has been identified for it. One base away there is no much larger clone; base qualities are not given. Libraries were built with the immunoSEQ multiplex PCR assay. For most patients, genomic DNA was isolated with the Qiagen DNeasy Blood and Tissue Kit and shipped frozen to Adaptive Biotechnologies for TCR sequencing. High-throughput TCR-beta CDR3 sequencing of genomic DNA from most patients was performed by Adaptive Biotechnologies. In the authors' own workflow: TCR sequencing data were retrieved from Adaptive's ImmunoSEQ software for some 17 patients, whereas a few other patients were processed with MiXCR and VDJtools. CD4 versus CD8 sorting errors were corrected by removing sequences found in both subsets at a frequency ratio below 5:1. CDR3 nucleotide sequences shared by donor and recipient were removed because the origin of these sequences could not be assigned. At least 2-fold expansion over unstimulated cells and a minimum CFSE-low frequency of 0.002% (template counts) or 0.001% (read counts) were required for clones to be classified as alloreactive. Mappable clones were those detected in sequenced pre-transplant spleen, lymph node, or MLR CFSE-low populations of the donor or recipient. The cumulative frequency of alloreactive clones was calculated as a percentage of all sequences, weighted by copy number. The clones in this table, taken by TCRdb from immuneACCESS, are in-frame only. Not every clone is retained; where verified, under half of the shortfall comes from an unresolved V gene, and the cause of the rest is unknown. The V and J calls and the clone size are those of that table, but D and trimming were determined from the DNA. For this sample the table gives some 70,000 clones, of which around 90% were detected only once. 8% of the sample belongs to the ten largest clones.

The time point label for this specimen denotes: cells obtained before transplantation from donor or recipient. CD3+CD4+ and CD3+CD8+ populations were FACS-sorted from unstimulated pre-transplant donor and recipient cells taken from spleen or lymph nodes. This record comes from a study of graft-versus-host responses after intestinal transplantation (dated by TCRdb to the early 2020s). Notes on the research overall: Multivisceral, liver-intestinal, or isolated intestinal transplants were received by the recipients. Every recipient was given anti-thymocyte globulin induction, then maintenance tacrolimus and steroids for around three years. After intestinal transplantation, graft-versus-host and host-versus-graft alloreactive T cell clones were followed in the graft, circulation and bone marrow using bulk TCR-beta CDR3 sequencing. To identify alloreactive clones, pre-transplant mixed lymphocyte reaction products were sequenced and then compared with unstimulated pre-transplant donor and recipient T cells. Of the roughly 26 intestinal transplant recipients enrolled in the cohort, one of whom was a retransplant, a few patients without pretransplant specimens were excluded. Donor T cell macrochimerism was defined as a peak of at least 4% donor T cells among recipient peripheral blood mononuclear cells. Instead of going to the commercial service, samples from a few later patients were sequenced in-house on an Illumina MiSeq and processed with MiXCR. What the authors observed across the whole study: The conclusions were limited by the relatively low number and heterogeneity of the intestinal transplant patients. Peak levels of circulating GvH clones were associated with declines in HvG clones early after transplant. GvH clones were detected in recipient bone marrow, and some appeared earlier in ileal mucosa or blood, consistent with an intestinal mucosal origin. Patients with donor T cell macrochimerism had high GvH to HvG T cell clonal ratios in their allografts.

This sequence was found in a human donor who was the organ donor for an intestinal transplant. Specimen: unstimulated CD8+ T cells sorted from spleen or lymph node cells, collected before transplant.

The nucleotides are TGTGCCACTGCACGACTGCCTGGGGACACCGGGGAGCTGTTTTTT. This is translated as CATARLPGDTGELFF. This receptor chain uses TRBV19 and TRBJ2-2, with the D gene too uncertain to name. The CDR3 holds 15 amino acids from the cysteine to the phenylalanine. Of the read, only the CDR3 DNA is kept; its 45 bases are in frame from base 1. The V end loses 10 bases and the J end loses 3 bases, and a stretch of 18 bases separates them. Sequences LNHDA (CDR1) and SQIVND (CDR2) are obtained from the germline V gene (reference sequence). The reference TRBV19 and TRBJ2-2 proteins fill in what lies around the CDR3, so the full variable domain reads DGGITQSPKYLFRKEGQNVTLSCEQNLNHDAMYWYRQDPGQGLRLIYYSQIVNDFQKGDIAEGYSVSREKKESFPLTVTSAQKNPTAFYLCATARLPGDTGELFFGEGSRLTVL.